The 13 T cell receptor gamma chains given below trace back to one sample, sequenced in a study of γδ T cells in repeated Plasmodium falciparum infection. Gammadelta T cells were flow-sorted from PBMC into Vgamma9/Vdelta2+ and Vdelta2-negative populations for bulk analysis. TCRdb re-called clones from the multiplex PCR reads using CATT. Among about 30,000 gamma-chain clones, roughly 1.4% were seen once, and the ten largest hold just under 20%. The sample taken for sequencing was gamma-delta T cells from blood. These TCRs come from a pool of human donors (malaria-infected and uninfected, not separated).

This clone was observed many times. This likely stems from a read error, as it lies one base from a far larger clone. The sample has other DNA sequences that encode this CDR3 too. This chain connects TRGV3 to TRGJ1 or TRGJ2. Since TCRdb gives no J gene, matching the DNA to germline was used here to assign it. Per germline, CDR1 VTNTFY and CDR2 YDVSTARD (reference sequence). The CDR3 consists of 12 residues. CDR3 protein: CATWDGPYKKLF. CDR3 coding DNA: TGTGCCACTTGGGACGGTCCCTATAAGAAACTCTTT.

This clone was detected ten times or more. The protein that TCRdb holds for this DNA derives from a much larger clone and differs from the translated DNA at residue 7, which likely indicates a read error; the protein shown here is translated from the DNA. The chain combines TRGV9 with TRGJP. Because TCRdb records no J gene, it was assigned here through a match of the DNA to germline. V shed 0 bases, J shed 9 bases, and the junction held 5 bases outside the gene matches. In germline, CDR1 is GITISATS, CDR2 ISYDGTV (reference sequence). This CDR3 contains 16 residues. The CDR3, as DNA: TGTGCCTTGTGGGAGGTGCCCGTGTTGGGCAAAAAAATCAAGGTATTT. This gives the protein CALWEVPVLGKKIKVF.

This clone was seen at least ten times. The chain carries TRGV8 and TRGJ1 or TRGJ2. This CDR3 has 12 residues. V was pared by 6 bases and J by 3 bases, with 5 bases of the junction left unmatched. Germline CDR1 is VENAVY and CDR2 is YDSYNSRV. CDR3 loop: CATWTFYYKKLF. As DNA, the CDR3 is TGTGCCACCTGGACTTTTTATTATAAGAAACTCTTT.

A word on this clone: The protein TCRdb lists belongs to a much larger clone and differs from this DNA's translation at residue 11, which points to a read error; the protein shown is made from the DNA. The V gene corresponds to TRGV8; no J gene was called. CDR3 size: 13 residues. Germline assignment: CDR1 VENAVY and CDR2 YDSYNSRV. The CDR3 region has the DNA TGTGCCACCTGGGATAAGGCGTATTATAAGGAACTCTTT. It codes for CATWDKAYYKELF.

Comments on this clone: A single base is all that separates this from a far larger clone, so a read error is likely. The sample has other DNA sequences that encode this CDR3 too. CDR3 in DNA: TGTGCCTTGTGGGAGGTAAGGGGAGATTATTATAAGAAACTCTTT. This codes for CALWEVRGDYYKKLF. This chain joins TRGV9 and TRGJ1 or TRGJ2. TCRdb carries no J gene annotation; the J gene was assigned here by matching the DNA with germline. The CDR3 loop spans 15 amino acids. The ends lost 1 base at V and 2 bases at J; junction bases unmatched: 8. Looked up from germline, CDR1 is GITISATS and CDR2 is ISYDGTV (reference sequence).

As to this clone: A far larger clone differs by one base, so this is likely a read error. Other DNA sequences in the same sample also yield this CDR3. The chain couples TRGV9 to TRGJP. As TCRdb names no J gene, one was assigned here on the basis of a DNA match to germline. CDR3 size: 17 residues. CDR1 is GITISATS, CDR2 ISYDGTV, per germline (reference sequence). In DNA form, the CDR3 reads TGTGCCCTGTGGGAGGTACGACAAGAGTTGGGCAAAAAAATCAAGGTATTT. Protein sequence: CALWEVRQELGKKIKVF.

This clone was recorded at least ten times. Only one base separates this from a far larger clonotype, so it likely reflects a read error. Other DNA sequences within the sample encode an identical CDR3. The rearrangement joins TRGV9 to TRGJP. CDR3 length: 16 amino acids. Per germline, CDR1 GITISATS and CDR2 ISYDGTV (reference sequence). DNA of the CDR3: TGTGCCCTGTGGGACGCTAAAGAGTTGGGCAAAAAAATCAAGGTATTT. Its protein product is CALWDAKELGKKIKVF.

This clone was detected many times. The chain links TRGV4 to TRGJ1 or TRGJ2. TCRdb supplies no J gene; here it was assigned by aligning the nucleotide sequence to germline. The CDR3 length is 12 residues. V shed 5 bases and J 6 bases; nucleotides not matched to a gene: 7. Germline CDR1 reads EGSTGY; CDR2 reads YDSYTSSV. As DNA, the CDR3 is TGTGCCACCTGGGCGGCTTTTTATAAGAAACTCTTT. Its translation is CATWAAFYKKLF.

As to this clone: A read error is likely here: a far larger clone is one base away. Other nucleotide sequences from this sample produce the same CDR3. The V call is TRGV2, the J call TRGJ1 or TRGJ2. Since TCRdb gives no J gene, matching the DNA to germline was used here to assign it. Germline V gives CDR1 EGSNGY, CDR2 YDSYNSKV. The CDR3 totals 12 residues. In DNA form, the CDR3 reads TGTGCCACCTGGGACGGTTATTACAAGAAACTCTTT. Encoded protein: CATWDGYYKKLF.

In its sample, this clone was seen a few times. TCRdb has a much larger clone's protein, which differs at residues 7 and 8 from the translation of this DNA, likely because of a read error; what is shown is the protein translated from the DNA. The genes are TRGV2 and TRGJ1 or TRGJ2. TCRdb carries no J gene annotation; the J gene was assigned here by matching the DNA with germline. This CDR3 contains 13 residues. V was clipped by 2 bases and J by 5 bases; unmatched bases: 6. Germline V gene data show CDR1 as EGSNGY and CDR2 as YDSYNSKV. DNA for the CDR3: TGTGCCACCTGGGACGTGAAGGATTATAAGAAACTCTTT. Encoded protein: CATWDVKDYKKLF.

Notes on this clone: It is unclear where the CDR3 begins or ends on the DNA, so no DNA is shown, and the CDR3 is as TCRdb lists it. V gene assignment gives TRGV2, but the J gene was left uncalled. Germline V gene data show CDR1 as EGSNGY and CDR2 as YDSYNSKV. Termini included, the CDR3 measures 32 amino acids. The CDR3 region is CATWDGPNYYRNSLAVEQHLLSQVSIGRIQHF.

This clone was detected ten times or more. The chain couples TRGV9 to TRGJ1 or TRGJ2. The CDR3 runs to 15 residues. Germline CDR1 and CDR2: GITISATS and ISYDGTV (reference sequence). Trimming cost V 0 bases and J 6 bases; bases outside gene matches: 11. The CDR3 nucleotides are TGTGCCTTGTGGGAGGTGCAGCCGAGGGGTTATAAGAAACTCTTT. It encodes CALWEVQPRGYKKLF.

At least ten counts were recorded for this clone. This DNA translates differently at residue 7 from the TCRdb protein, which is that of a much larger clone; a read error is likely, and the protein shown is the DNA's own translation. The chain recombines TRGV5 with TRGJ1 or TRGJ2. With 3 bases clipped from V and 7 bases from J, the junction kept 6 bases outside the gene matches. The CDR3 runs 12 residues. Germline loops: CDR1 VINAFY, CDR2 YDVSNSKD. The CDR3 here is CATWDGAYKKLF. CDR3 bases: TGTGCCACCTGGGACGGGGCCTATAAGAAACTCTTT.